This TCR beta chain was sequenced during a study of T cells expressing NK-cell markers. Study details: According to the study, TCR beta repertoires originated from sorted CD3+CD56+NKG2C+, CD3+CD56+NKG2C- and CD3+CD56-NKG2C+ T cells. Seven of the eight sequenced donors were classified as HCMV-seropositive, and one was classified as seronegative.

A 5'RACE template switching approach incorporating UMIs was used to make TCR beta cDNA. TCRdb reprocessed the 5' RACE reads and stores each CDR3 protein as one record, lacking DNA. The table for this sample gives 450,000 to 600,000 distinct CDR3 sequences. Per the germline V gene, CDR1 is SGHDN and CDR2 is FVKESK. This CDR3 has 15 amino acids. This chain links TRBV14 with TRBJ2-7; TCRdb outputs TRBD2, but without DNA this stays unchecked. The specimen sequenced was blood T cells: a sorted CD56 or NKG2C T cell subset, CD4+ or CD8+ T cells, or bulk PBMC T cells (not recorded which). The TCR was taken from a man aged 18-30 years in good health. CDR3 sequence reads: CASSHWAGPSYEQYF.